A selection of T cell receptor beta chains follows, all from one sample in a study of vaccination and CD4 T cells after COVID-19. For these receptors, no antigen is known. TCRdb analysed the PCR reads with MiXCR anew, one entry per CDR3 protein. The sample shows about 25,000 distinct CDR3 sequences, about 52% of them seen only once. The sample consisted of CD4+ T cells from blood, cultured in vitro. The receptors were gathered from a human donor who had recovered from COVID-19. The CDR3 runs from the conserved cysteine through the conserved F or W. A D gene is named only where the DNA matches it firmly. Part of the rows lack a size; the others show once, few, many or a class for expanded clones.

TRBV20-1	few	TRBJ2-2	TRBD1	TGCAGTGCTAGAGACCCCGGGACAGGGAGGGGCACCGGGGAGCTGTTTTTT	CSARDPGTGRGTGELFF
TRBV7-2	NA	TRBJ1-2	NA	TGTGCCAGCAGCCCAGGTCGCAGGGGTAATGGCTACACCTTC	CASSPGRRGNGYTF
TRBV2	NA	TRBJ2-7	TRBD1	TGTGCCAGCAGTGCGGGACAGGCCTCCTACGAGCAGTACTTC	CASSAGQASYEQYF
TRBV7-9	NA	TRBJ1-2	NA	TGTGCCAGCAGCTCCGGGGCAGGGGTGGATGGCTACACCTTC	CASSSGAGVDGYTF
TRBV7-8	few	TRBJ2-7	TRBD2	TGTGCCAGCAGCTCCGGGACTAGCGACGAGCAGTACTTC	CASSSGTSDEQYF
TRBV24-1	NA	TRBJ2-3	TRBD2	TGTGCCATCGGGGGGGGAGTACCCACAGATACGCAGTATTTT	CAIGGGVPTDTQYF
TRBV2	few	TRBJ2-3	TRBD2	TGTGCCAGCAGCGGGTATGGGGGGGGCACAGATACGCAGTATTTT	CASSGYGGGTDTQYF
TRBV6-5	NA	TRBJ1-1	NA	TGTGCCAGCAGTTCATGGGCTAACACTGAAGCTTTCTTT	CASSSWANTEAFF
TRBV14	once	TRBJ2-3	TRBD2	TGTGCCAGCAGCCAAGGGGTAAAGCGGGGGCGCACAGATACGCAGTATTTT	CASSQGVKRGRTDTQYF
TRBV6-5	once	TRBJ1-4	NA	TGTGCCAGCAGTTACACGACAGGCCAAAATGAAAAACTGTTTTTT	CASSYTTGQNEKLFF
TRBV6-1	NA	TRBJ2-1	TRBD2	TGTGCCAGCAGACCGGGACTAGCGGTGCTTTTGGGCAATGAGCAGTTCTTC	CASRPGLAVLLGNEQFF
TRBV28	NA	TRBJ2-2	TRBD1	TGTGCCAGCTCTCTCGACAGGGTCCTCACCGGGGAGCTGTTTTTT	CASSLDRVLTGELFF
TRBV4-3	NA	TRBJ2-3	NA	TGCGCCAGCAGCCAAGATCATGCAGGCACATATACGCAGTATTTT	CASSQDHAGTYTQYF
TRBV6-5	once	TRBJ2-1	TRBD2	TGTGCCAGCAGTTACTCGGTTTCGGCGGCTAGCGGGGGCTATGAGCAGTTCTTC	CASSYSVSAASGGYEQFF
TRBV7-9	once	TRBJ1-5	NA	TGTGCCAGCGGGAGGGATTATCAGCCCCAGCATTTT	CASGRDYQPQHF
TRBV12-3/TRBV12-4	NA	TRBJ2-7	TRBD1	TGTGCCAGCAGTTTATTCCCGTTTTTAGGGACAGGGTCCTACGAGCAGTACTTC	CASSLFPFLGTGSYEQYF